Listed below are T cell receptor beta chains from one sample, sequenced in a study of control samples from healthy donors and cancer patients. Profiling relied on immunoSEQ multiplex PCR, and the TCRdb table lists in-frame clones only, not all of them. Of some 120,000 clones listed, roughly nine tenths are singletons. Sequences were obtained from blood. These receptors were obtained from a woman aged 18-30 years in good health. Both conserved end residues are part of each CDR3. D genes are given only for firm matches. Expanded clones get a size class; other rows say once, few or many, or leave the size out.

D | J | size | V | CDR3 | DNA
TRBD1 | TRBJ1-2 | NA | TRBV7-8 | CASSLAPPTGDLTYGYTF | TGTGCCAGCAGCTTAGCCCCCCCGACAGGGGACCTTACCTATGGCTACACCTTC
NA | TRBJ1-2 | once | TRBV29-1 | CSVAGEGYGYTF | TGCAGCGTTGCAGGGGAGGGTTATGGCTACACCTTC
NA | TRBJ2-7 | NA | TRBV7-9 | CASSPRSSYEQYF | TGTGCCAGCAGCCCTCGCAGTTCCTACGAGCAGTACTTC
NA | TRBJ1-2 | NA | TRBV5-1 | CASSFAGGATDGYTF | TGCGCCAGCAGCTTCGCGGGAGGTGCGACGGATGGCTACACCTTC
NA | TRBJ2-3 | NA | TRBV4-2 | CASSQAGTQTQYF | TGTGCCAGCAGCCAAGCCGGGACGCAAACGCAGTATTTT
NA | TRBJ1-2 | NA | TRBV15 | CATSRDQVVGYTF | TGTGCCACCAGCAGAGATCAGGTTGTGGGCTACACCTTC
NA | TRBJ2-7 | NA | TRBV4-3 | CASSQDPIGGRRYEQYF | TGCGCCAGCAGCCAAGATCCTATAGGGGGACGCAGGTACGAGCAGTACTTC
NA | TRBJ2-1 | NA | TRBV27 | CASSSWNEQFF | TGTGCCAGCAGTTCCTGGAATGAGCAGTTCTTC
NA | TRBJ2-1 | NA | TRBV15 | CATSRDRGGSYNEQFF | TGTGCCACCAGCAGAGATCGGGGAGGCTCCTACAATGAGCAGTTCTTC
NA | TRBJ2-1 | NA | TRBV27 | CASSFQGSSYNEQFF | TGTGCCAGCAGTTTTCAGGGCAGCTCCTACAATGAGCAGTTCTTC
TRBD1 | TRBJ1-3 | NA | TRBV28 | CASSTSSGGTSGNTIYF | TGTGCCAGCAGTACGTCCTCAGGGGGCACCTCTGGAAACACCATATATTTT
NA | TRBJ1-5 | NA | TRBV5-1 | CASSLREGQPQHF | TGCGCCAGCAGCTTAAGGGAGGGTCAGCCCCAGCATTTT
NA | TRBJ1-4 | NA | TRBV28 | CASHSPSVGREKLFF | TGTGCCAGCCACTCCCCCAGTGTAGGTCGTGAAAAACTGTTTTTT
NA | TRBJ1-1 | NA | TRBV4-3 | CASSQDVLGTEAFF | TGCGCCAGCAGCCAAGATGTACTGGGCACTGAAGCTTTCTTT
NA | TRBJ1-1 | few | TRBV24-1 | CATSSRWGREAFF | TGTGCCACCAGTTCCCGTTGGGGGCGAGAAGCTTTCTTT
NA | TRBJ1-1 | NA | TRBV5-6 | CASSLAVTEAFF | TGTGCCAGCAGCTTGGCTGTAACTGAAGCTTTCTTT
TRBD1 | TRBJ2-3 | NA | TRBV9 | CASSVNSGTGDTPTDTQYF | TGTGCCAGCAGCGTAAATTCGGGGACAGGGGACACTCCCACAGATACGCAGTATTTT
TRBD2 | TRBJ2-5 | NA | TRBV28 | CASSSTVRLAEETQYF | TGTGCCAGCAGTTCCACTGTGCGACTAGCGGAAGAGACCCAGTACTTC
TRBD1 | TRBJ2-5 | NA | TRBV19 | CATQRTGGETQYF | TGTGCCACCCAGAGGACAGGGGGCGAGACCCAGTACTTC
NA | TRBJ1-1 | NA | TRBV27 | CASSPGLALTEAFF | TGTGCCAGCAGCCCCGGATTGGCGCTCACTGAAGCTTTCTTT
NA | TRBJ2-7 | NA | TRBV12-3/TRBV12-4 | CASSLGGEQYF | TGTGCCAGCAGTTTAGGGGGCGAGCAGTACTTC
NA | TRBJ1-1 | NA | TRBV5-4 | CASSWATVGTEAFF | TGTGCCAGCAGCTGGGCTACAGTGGGCACTGAAGCTTTCTTT
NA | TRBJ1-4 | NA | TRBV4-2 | CASSQGAGVTNEKLFF | TGTGCCAGCAGCCAAGGGGCAGGGGTCACGAATGAAAAACTGTTTTTT
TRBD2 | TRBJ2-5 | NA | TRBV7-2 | CASSLVPSGGLATQYF | TGTGCCAGCAGCTTAGTCCCCAGCGGGGGACTTGCGACCCAGTACTTC
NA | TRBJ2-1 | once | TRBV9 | CASSAGHLYNEQFF | TGTGCCAGCAGCGCGGGACACCTCTACAATGAGCAGTTCTTC
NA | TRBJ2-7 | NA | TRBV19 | CASSDPGGGNYEQYF | TGTGCCAGTAGCGACCCGGGCGGTGGGAACTACGAGCAGTACTTC
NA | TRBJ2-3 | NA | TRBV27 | CASSSPSRHDSTDTQYF | TGTGCCAGCAGTTCCCCCTCCCGACATGATAGCACAGATACGCAGTATTTT
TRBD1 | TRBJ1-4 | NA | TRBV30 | CAWKRDRGNEKLFF | TGTGCCTGGAAACGGGACAGGGGGAATGAAAAACTGTTTTTT
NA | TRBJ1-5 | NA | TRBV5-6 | CASSRGSQPQHF | TGTGCCAGCAGCCGGGGATCACAGCCCCAGCATTTT
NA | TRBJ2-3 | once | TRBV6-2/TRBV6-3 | CASSRDPDTQYF | TGTGCCAGCAGTCGAGACCCGGATACGCAGTATTTT
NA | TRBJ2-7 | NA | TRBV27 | CASSLSLRSGSYEQYF | TGTGCCAGCAGTTTATCCCTAAGAAGCGGATCCTACGAGCAGTACTTC
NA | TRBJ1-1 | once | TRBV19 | CASSIQGNTEAFF | TGTGCCAGTAGTATCCAGGGGAACACTGAAGCTTTCTTT
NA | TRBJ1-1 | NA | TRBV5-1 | CASSFGQTVSNTEAFF | TGCGCCAGCAGCTTTGGACAAACCGTTTCGAACACTGAAGCTTTCTTT
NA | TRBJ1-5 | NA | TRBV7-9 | CASSSESNQPQHF | TGTGCCAGCAGCTCTGAGAGTAATCAGCCCCAGCATTTT
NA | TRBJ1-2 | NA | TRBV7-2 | CASSFLPTTDGYTF | TGTGCCAGCAGCTTTCTCCCAACCACAGATGGCTACACCTTC
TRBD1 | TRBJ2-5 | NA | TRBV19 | CASSIGNRGTETQYF | TGTGCCAGTAGTATAGGGAACAGGGGAACAGAGACCCAGTACTTC
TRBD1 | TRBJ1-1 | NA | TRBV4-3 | CASRGQANTEAFF | TGCGCCAGCAGGGGACAGGCGAACACTGAAGCTTTCTTT
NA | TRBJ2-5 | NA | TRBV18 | CASSHLLVGQETQYF | TGTGCCAGCTCTCACCTATTGGTAGGGCAAGAGACCCAGTACTTC
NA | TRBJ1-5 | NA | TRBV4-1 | CASSQDIRGAKHSNQPQHF | TGCGCCAGCAGCCAAGATATCAGGGGAGCTAAACATAGCAATCAGCCCCAGCATTTT
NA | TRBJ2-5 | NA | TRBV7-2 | CASSLAFNTGLAETQYF | TGTGCCAGCAGCTTAGCTTTTAATACCGGCTTAGCAGAGACCCAGTACTTC
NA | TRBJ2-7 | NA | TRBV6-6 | CASRNGPIETYEQYF | TGTGCCAGCAGAAACGGACCGATAGAAACCTACGAGCAGTACTTC
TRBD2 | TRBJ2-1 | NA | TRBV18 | CASSPPGSGRGHEQFF | TGTGCCAGCTCACCACCGGGAAGCGGGAGGGGCCATGAGCAGTTCTTC
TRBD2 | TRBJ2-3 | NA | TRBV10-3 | CAISPGLASTDTQYF | TGTGCCATCAGTCCTGGACTAGCTAGCACAGATACGCAGTATTTT
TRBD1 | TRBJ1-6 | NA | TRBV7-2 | CASSLAYQGAGNSPLHF | TGTGCCAGCAGCTTAGCGTATCAGGGGGCTGGTAATTCACCCCTCCACTTT
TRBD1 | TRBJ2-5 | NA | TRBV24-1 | CATSDTRDRGLETQYF | TGTGCCACCAGTGATACAAGGGACAGGGGTTTAGAGACCCAGTACTTC
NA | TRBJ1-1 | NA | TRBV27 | CASSWGPGTEAFF | TGTGCCAGCAGCTGGGGTCCGGGCACTGAAGCTTTCTTT
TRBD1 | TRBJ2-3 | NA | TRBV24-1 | CATSDFDAHRDRELTDTQYF | TGTGCCACCAGTGATTTCGACGCACACCGGGACAGGGAATTGACAGATACGCAGTATTTT